Each of the 21 T cell receptor beta chains below was sequenced from the same sample in a study of blood T cells in healthy people across ages. A J-beta primer mix and a sample-barcoded 5' primer were used in a second PCR of roughly 6 to 12 cycles. TCRdb analysed the 5' RACE reads with MiXCR anew, one entry per CDR3 protein. The table includes 1.5 million or so distinct CDR3 sequences, roughly two fifths detected once. Sequenced sample: blood. Receptor source: a woman between 18 and 29 years old in good health.

In this sample, this clonotype turned up once. In nucleotides, the CDR3 is TGTGCCAGCAGTTACTCGACGTGGGACGGCTACACCTTC. Translation: CASSYSTWDGYTF. The chain has TRBV6-2 or TRBV6-3 and TRBJ1-2; possibly TRBD1 for D (5 bases). The V gene's germline CDR1 is MNHEY and CDR2 SVGEGT. CDR3 size: 13 residues. V dropped 0 bases and J dropped 8 bases, with 10 bases sitting between them.

A remark on this clonotype: Because the CDR3 is missing its conserved closing phenylalanine or tryptophan, this is likely a read error. The rearrangement uses TRBV6-6 and TRBJ2-4; 11 bases align to TRBD2. There are 16 residues in the CDR3. After removal of 6 bases from V and 3 bases from J, the junction contained 7 bases not matched to a gene. Germline-derived CDR1 and CDR2 are MNHNY and SVGAGI (reference sequence). The CDR3 loop is CASSRPTSGNKNIQYL. CDR3 sequence (DNA): TGTGCCAGCAGCCGTCCGACTAGCGGGAACAAAAACATTCAGTACCTC.

This clonotype appeared a few times. The chain has TRBV11-2 and TRBJ1-2, with 10 bases matching TRBD1. CDR3 length equals 16 residues. The junction had 12 bases not matched to a gene; V was cut back by 5 bases and J by 6 bases. Germline loops: CDR1 SGHAT, CDR2 FQNNGV. CDR3 protein: CASSHIRGQGTHGYTF. The CDR3 bases are TGTGCCAGCAGCCACATAAGGGGACAGGGGACCCATGGCTACACCTTC.

The rearrangement uses TRBV15 and TRBJ1-2; tentative D call: TRBD1 (6 bases). The CDR3 runs 13 residues. Germline CDR1 is LNHNV and CDR2 is YYDKDF (reference sequence). V lost 5 bases, J lost 6 bases, and 13 bases lay in between. CDR3 sequence reads: CATSVRTVHGYTF. The CDR3 DNA sequence: TGTGCCACCAGCGTGAGGACAGTCCATGGCTACACCTTC.

J is TRBJ2-5 and V is TRBV7-9, with D possibly TRBD2 on 5 matching bases. The V end was cut by 1 base, the J end by 11 bases, with 26 bases between. This CDR3 spans 17 amino acids. Germline V CDR1 and CDR2: SEHNR, FQNEAQ (reference sequence). The CDR3 DNA reads as TGTGCCAGCAGCTTAGGGGAGATAGGTACAACCTACAATGAGCAGTACTTC. Translation: CASSLGEIGTTYNEQYF. The whole variable domain, filled in from reference TRBV7-9 and TRBJ2-5, reads DTGVSQNPRHKITKRGQNVTFRCDPISEHNRLYWYRQTLGQGPEFLTYFQNEAQLEKSRLLSDRFSAERPKGSFSTLEIQRTEQGDSAMYLCASSLGEIGTTYNEQYFGPGTRLLVL.

This clonotype was seen once. The J gene is TRBJ2-1, the V gene TRBV20-1; maybe TRBD1 (5 bases). CDR3 size: 15 residues. Germline V gives CDR1 DFQATT, CDR2 SNEGSKA (reference sequence). The germline V and J ends were trimmed by 6 bases and 3 bases, with 18 bases remaining between them. CDR3 loop: CSAPMPGKGYNEQFF. The CDR3 DNA reads as TGCAGTGCCCCAATGCCAGGGAAGGGCTACAATGAGCAGTTCTTC.

This chain uses TRBV20-1 with TRBJ2-5; unclear D gene. V lost 6 bases, J lost 3 bases, and 20 bases lay in between. The CDR3 covers 15 residues. In germline, CDR1 is DFQATT, CDR2 SNEGSKA (reference sequence). CDR3 nucleotides: TGCAGTGCACCAGACCGAGGACGCCCTAAAGAGACCCAGTACTTC. Its translation is CSAPDRGRPKETQYF.

The rearrangement links TRBV2 to TRBJ2-1, with D unclear. This CDR3 spans 12 amino acids. The germline V gene encodes CDR1 SNHLY and CDR2 FYNNEI. Between the trimmed V and J ends, which lost 10 bases and 0 bases, there was a span of 7 bases. CDR3 sequence reads: CATRYSYNEQFF. Here the CDR3 DNA reads TGTGCCACCCGTTACTCCTACAATGAGCAGTTCTTC.

The chain recombines TRBV10-3 with TRBJ2-4; 7 positions match TRBD2. V shed 5 bases, J shed 13 bases, and the junction held 17 bases outside the gene matches. Germline V gives CDR1 ENHRY, CDR2 SYGVKD. The CDR3 consists of 15 residues. The CDR3 is CAISRGGSENNEQYF. The CDR3 DNA sequence: TGTGCCATCAGTAGAGGCGGGAGTGAAAACAATGAGCAGTACTTC.

A few counts support this clonotype. This chain links TRBV6-5 with TRBJ1-5; D ambiguous. Germline values: CDR1 MNHEY, CDR2 SVGAGI. The CDR3 consists of 18 residues. With 4 bases removed from V and 0 bases from J, the gap between germline ends came to 19 bases. CDR3 in amino acids: CASSSVPIPTYSNQPQHF. DNA for the CDR3: TGTGCCAGCAGTTCCGTCCCTATACCCACATATAGCAATCAGCCCCAGCATTTT.

The chain carries TRBV4-1 and TRBJ1-5, with D maybe TRBD1 (6 bases). The CDR3 totals 16 residues. Germline lookup yields CDR1 MGHRA and CDR2 YSYEKL. V gave up 4 bases and J gave up 0 bases, with 13 bases separating them. CDR3 in amino acids: CASSPSRGGSNQPQHF. CDR3 DNA: TGCGCCAGCAGCCCCTCCAGAGGGGGTAGCAATCAGCCCCAGCATTTT.

This clonotype appeared a few times. The chain couples TRBV20-1 to TRBJ2-1; 10 nucleotides match TRBD2. From germline, CDR1 is DFQATT and CDR2 SNEGSKA (reference sequence). The CDR3 has 15 amino acids. The V segment lost 5 bases and the J segment 8 bases; nucleotides outside the gene matches: 12. The CDR3 sequence: CSAAPPSGSGHEQFF. The DNA for the CDR3 is TGCAGTGCTGCCCCCCCTAGCGGGAGTGGTCATGAGCAGTTCTTC.

V and J are TRBV5-4 and TRBJ2-5, with TRBD1 matching 8 bases. Matching the DNA end better, TRBJ2-7 makes the J call doubtful. This CDR3 comprises 12 residues. The germline CDR1 and CDR2 sequences are SGHNT and YYREEE (reference sequence). The CDR3 DNA follows: TGTGCCAGCAGCCAGGGACAGGCCGAGCAGTACTTC. This gives the protein CASSQGQAEQYF.

This rearrangement joins TRBV12-3 or TRBV12-4 to TRBJ1-2; TRBD1 matches 12 bases. With V trimmed by 6 bases and J by 3 bases, 5 bases remained unmatched. CDR3 length: 15 amino acids. The CDR3 nucleotides read TGTGCCAGCAGGGAGGGACAGGGGGCGTACTATGGCTACACCTTC. Amino acid sequence: CASREGQGAYYGYTF.

The genes are TRBV6-6 and TRBJ2-3; 7 bases map to TRBD2. Germline V gene lookup returns CDR1 MNHNY and CDR2 SVGAGI (reference sequence). This CDR3 is 15 amino acids long. V trimming: 2 bases; J trimming: 6 bases; junction bases outside the gene matches: 8. The CDR3 loop is CASSYASGGRDTQYF. Here the CDR3 DNA reads TGTGCCAGCAGTTACGCTAGCGGAGGGAGGGATACGCAGTATTTT.

This clonotype was found many times. This chain joins TRBV10-3 and TRBJ1-1; D is perhaps TRBD1 (5 bases). With 0 bases removed from V and 1 base from J, the gap between germline ends came to 6 bases. Germline V gene lookup returns CDR1 ENHRY and CDR2 SYGVKD. The CDR3 sequence is 14 residues long. The CDR3 DNA sequence: TGTGCCATCAGTGAGTCCGGGGGGAACACTGAAGCTTTCTTT. It codes for CAISESGGNTEAFF.

In its sample, this clonotype was seen once. At one end, the junction sequence differs from germline, possibly due to a read error. The V and J genes are TRBV29-1 and TRBJ2-3; TRBD2 matches at 7 bases. The CDR3 runs 12 residues. The germline V gene has CDR1 SQVTM and CDR2 ANQGSEA. CDR3 sequence: CSVRLAPDTRYF. DNA for the CDR3: TGCAGCGTTCGACTAGCCCCAGATACGCGGTATTTT.

The genes are TRBV29-1 and TRBJ1-1, with 8 positions matching TRBD1. Germline V gene data show CDR1 as SQVTM and CDR2 as ANQGSEA. This CDR3 spans 15 amino acids. The J segment lost 0 bases and the V segment lost 1 base, leaving 4 bases of the junction unmatched. CDR3 sequence reads: CSVEGTGWMNTEAFF. The CDR3 coding sequence is TGCAGCGTTGAAGGGACAGGGTGGATGAACACTGAAGCTTTCTTT.

Points on this clonotype: A junction boundary mismatches the germline segment, possibly from a read error. The J gene is TRBJ2-3, the V gene TRBV29-1; TRBD1 or TRBD2 may be the D gene (6 bases each). The CDR3 sequence is 18 residues long. Germline lookup yields CDR1 SQVTM and CDR2 ANQGSEA. DNA for the CDR3: TGTAGCGTTCTATCTCGTTGGGGGGCGCGAGGGCCCGCAGATACGCAGTATTTT. It is translated as CSVLSRWGARGPADTQYF.

This clonotype was seen more than once but under ten times. The chain uses TRBV20-1 and TRBJ2-7; TRBD2 matches 10 bases. The CDR3 has 15 residues. Germline V lookup: CDR1 DFQATT, CDR2 SNEGSKA (reference sequence). V lost 0 bases and J lost 3; bases outside the gene matches: 5. CDR3 residues: CSARELAGGIYEQYF. The CDR3 DNA reads TGCAGTGCTAGAGAGTTAGCGGGGGGTATCTACGAGCAGTACTTC.

Worth noting for this clonotype: A single base separates this from a much larger clone, so it may be a read error. The chain couples TRBV12-3 or TRBV12-4 to TRBJ2-1; D is unclear. The DNA end lines up better with TRBJ2-7; the J call may be wrong. The CDR3 covers 13 residues. CDR3 loop: CASSSDTYNEQYF. CDR3 bases: TGTGCCAGCAGTTCTGACACCTACAATGAGCAGTACTTC.